These 26 T cell receptor beta chains came from one sample sequenced in a study of cytomegalovirus exposure and HLA in healthy donors. PCR amplification relied on 60 Vbeta primers (plus 13 Jbeta primers). TCRdb's copy holds only in-frame clones and misses some; the assay was immunoSEQ multiplex PCR. The sample contains under 45,000 clones, roughly 78% of which appear only once. The sequenced sample consisted of PBMCs. All receptors derive from a male donor in good health and CMV-seronegative.

This chain uses TRBV7-8 with TRBJ2-5; D possibly corresponds to TRBD1 (5 bases). Germline values: CDR1 SGHVS, CDR2 FQNEAQ. The germline V and J ends were trimmed by 5 bases and 8 bases, with 12 bases remaining between them. CDR3 length: 12 amino acids. The CDR3 is CASSQRGNTQYF. The CDR3 DNA is TGTGCCAGCAGCCAAAGGGGAAATACCCAGTACTTC.

The V call is TRBV5-3, the J call TRBJ2-1; 12 bases are a match to TRBD2. TRBV5-3 carries the ORF label, with uncertain function. The J segment lost 6 bases and the V segment lost 0 bases, leaving 10 bases of the junction unmatched. The length of the CDR3 is 18 residues. This CDR3 reads CARSLGLLAGGRCNEQFF. In DNA, the CDR3 is TGTGCCAGAAGCTTGGGTCTGCTAGCGGGAGGGAGGTGCAATGAGCAGTTCTTC.

The J gene is TRBJ2-5, the V gene TRBV5-1; 10 bases align to TRBD1. CDR1 SGHRS and CDR2 YFSETQ come from the germline V gene. This CDR3 is built from 15 residues. The V gene end was trimmed by 5 bases and the J gene end by 7 bases; junction bases not matched to a gene: 11. The DNA of the CDR3 is TGCGCCAGCAGGTCCACTCCGGGACAGGGGCGGACCCAGTACTTC. Its translation is CASRSTPGQGRTQYF. The full variable domain, with the rest looked up from reference TRBV5-1 and TRBJ2-5, is KAGVTQTPRYLIKTRGQQVTLSCSPISGHRSVSWYQQTPGQGLQFLFEYFSETQRNKGNFPGRFSGRQFSNSRSEMNVSTLELGDSALYLCASRSTPGQGRTQYFGPGTRLLVL.

This chain connects TRBV28 to TRBJ1-5, with 7 bases matching TRBD1. CDR3 length: 17 amino acids. Germline V CDR1 and CDR2: MDHEN, SYDVKM. The ends lost 4 bases at V and 0 bases at J; junction bases unmatched: 9. In DNA form, the CDR3 reads TGTGCCAGCAGTTCGGGACAGAGACTAGATAGCAATCAGCCCCAGCATTTT. It encodes CASSSGQRLDSNQPQHF.

The chain joins TRBV30 to TRBJ1-5; a weak D match, TRBD1 (5 bases). With 3 bases removed from V and 6 bases from J, the gap between germline ends came to 18 bases. The CDR3 contains 15 residues. CDR1 is GTSNPN, CDR2 SVGIG, per germline (reference sequence). CDR3 DNA: TGTGCCTGGAGCCCAGGGATCCCAGGGATTCAGCCCCAGCATTTT. Translating it yields CAWSPGIPGIQPQHF. The complete variable domain, with remaining parts taken from reference TRBV30 and TRBJ1-5, reads SQTIHQWPATLVQPVGSPLSLECTVEGTSNPNLYWYRQAAGRGLQLLFYSVGIGQISSEVPQNLSASRPQDRQFILSSKKLLLSDSGFYLCAWSPGIPGIQPQHFGDGTRLSIL.

This clone has a single count. This chain connects TRBV6-1 to TRBJ2-6; D unresolved. Germline CDR1 is MNHNS and CDR2 is SASEGT. The CDR3 has 13 residues. The ends were cut back, 6 bases at V and 1 base at J, with 4 bases in the middle. CDR3 sequence: CASSLSGANVLTF. CDR3 nucleotides: TGTGCCAGCAGCTTATCTGGGGCCAACGTCCTGACTTTC.

This clone was counted between two and nine times. The rearrangement uses TRBV18 and TRBJ1-2; D gene uncertain. CDR1 and CDR2 from the germline V gene are KGHSH and LQKENI. The V end was cut by 2 bases, the J end by 4 bases, with 11 bases between. The CDR3 is 14 amino acids. DNA of the CDR3: TGTGCCAGCTCACCATCGGGATTTCCCTATGGCTACACCTTC. Its protein product is CASSPSGFPYGYTF.

The CDR3 DNA reads as TGCAGCGGGGGGCCAGGGGCGGTCACTGAAGCTTTCTTT. Translation gives CSGGPGAVTEAFF. The chain couples TRBV29-1 to TRBJ1-1, with a possible D match to TRBD1 (6 bases). The V gene's germline CDR1 is SQVTM and CDR2 ANQGSEA. V was clipped by 7 bases and J by 4 bases, with 16 bases between them. The CDR3 length is 13 residues.

This sequence joins TRBV5-1 and TRBJ1-1; D gene unclear. V was shortened by 4 bases and J by 1 base, with 11 bases between the two germline ends. The CDR3 consists of 14 residues. The germline gives CDR1 SGHRS, CDR2 YFSETQ. The CDR3, as DNA: TGCGCCAGCAGCCCCGAGGCCGCGAACACTGAAGCTTTCTTT. Amino acids: CASSPEAANTEAFF.

This chain uses TRBV25-1 with TRBJ2-7, with D possibly TRBD2 on 7 matching bases. Between the trimmed V and J ends, which lost 8 bases and 9 bases, there was a span of 23 bases. Germline V gene sequence: CDR1 MGHDK, CDR2 SYGVNS. This CDR3 is built from 14 residues. The CDR3 DNA reads as TGTGCCAGCGAAGGGGGGGGCGCAGTGCTTGGGCAGTACTTC. Protein sequence: CASEGGGAVLGQYF.

This clone appeared once. The rearrangement uses TRBV6-5 and TRBJ1-5; tentative D call: TRBD1 (6 bases). From germline, CDR1 is MNHEY and CDR2 SVGAGI. V lost 6 bases to trimming and J lost 4 bases, with 10 bases between them. The CDR3 length is 13 residues. As DNA, the CDR3 is TGTGCCAGCAGCCAGGGACATAATCAGCCCCAGCATTTT. Translation: CASSQGHNQPQHF.

The rearrangement joins TRBV2 to TRBJ1-4, with a weak D call TRBD1 (5 bases). CDR1 is SNHLY, CDR2 FYNNEI, per germline. V was trimmed by 3 bases and J by 0 bases, leaving 17 bases between them. There are 18 residues in the CDR3. The CDR3 coding sequence is TGTGCCAGCAGTGACAGGGTCATGGACCCCTCAACTAATGAAAAACTGTTTTTT. This sequence encodes CASSDRVMDPSTNEKLFF.

This rearrangement joins TRBV6-1 to TRBJ2-7, with D possibly matching TRBD2 (6 bases). Trimming left V 6 bases short and J 0 bases short, with 12 bases between. In germline, CDR1 is MNHNS, CDR2 SASEGT. CDR3 length: 14 residues. CDR3 in amino acids: CASRGTLNSYEQYF. CDR3 nucleotide sequence: TGTGCCAGCAGGGGGACTCTGAACTCCTACGAGCAGTACTTC.

V is TRBV5-6 and J is TRBJ2-4; 8 bases fit TRBD1. The CDR3 has 17 residues. The germline V gene has CDR1 SGHDT and CDR2 YYEEEE. The trim removed 4 bases at V and 1 base at J, leaving 10 bases unmatched. The CDR3 here is CASSLPGQGRAKNIQYF. In DNA form, the CDR3 reads TGTGCCAGCAGCCTCCCAGGACAGGGACGTGCCAAAAACATTCAGTACTTC.

This clone occurred a few times. The J gene is TRBJ1-1, the V gene TRBV7-9; the match to TRBD1 covers 9 bases. The germline V gene encodes CDR1 SEHNR and CDR2 FQNEAQ (reference sequence). This CDR3 comprises 15 residues. V was clipped by 1 base and J by 4 bases; unmatched bases: 4. The CDR3 loop is CASSLVDRGATEAFF. The CDR3 coding sequence is TGTGCCAGCAGCTTAGTCGACAGGGGGGCCACTGAAGCTTTCTTT.

The V and J genes are TRBV18 and TRBJ2-5; no definite D call. The V end lost 1 base, the J end lost 2 bases, and 8 bases lay between the germline ends. This CDR3 has 14 residues. Per germline, CDR1 KGHSH and CDR2 LQKENI. CDR3 amino acids: CASSPLRLQETQYF. The CDR3 DNA reads TGTGCCAGCTCACCACTGAGACTTCAAGAGACCCAGTACTTC.

The chain combines TRBV5-4 with TRBJ2-1; 7 nucleotides line up with TRBD1. Germline CDR1 and CDR2: SGHNT and YYREEE (reference sequence). V lost 0 bases and J lost 7; bases outside the gene matches: 13. This CDR3 has 17 residues. CDR3 DNA sequence: TGTGCCAGCAGCTTGGTTGGGACAGAGGTAGGACGGAATGAGCAGTTCTTC. Its protein is CASSLVGTEVGRNEQFF.

This chain joins TRBV9 and TRBJ1-4; TRBD1 matches at 11 bases. The length of the CDR3 is 14 residues. V lost 4 bases, J lost 7 bases, and 3 bases stayed unmatched. Germline V CDR1 and CDR2: SGDLS, YYNGEE. The CDR3 DNA sequence: TGTGCCAGCAGCCTAGGACAGGGGGCTGAAAAACTGTTTTTT. Residues: CASSLGQGAEKLFF.

V gene TRBV4-1 combines with J gene TRBJ2-2; tentative D call: TRBD1 (5 bases). The CDR3 has 14 amino acids. V dropped 4 bases and J dropped 10 bases, with 16 bases sitting between them. CDR1 is MGHRA and CDR2 is YSYEKL in the germline V gene. CDR3 coding DNA: TGCGCCAGCAGCCCCCTACTCAAAGGACAGGAGCTGTTTTTT. This sequence encodes CASSPLLKGQELFF.

The CDR3 loop reads CASRGATDTEAFF. The CDR3 bases are TGTGCCAGCAGGGGAGCTACGGACACTGAAGCTTTCTTT. The genes are TRBV6-1 and TRBJ1-1, with D unresolved. The CDR3 sequence is 13 residues long. CDR1 MNHNS and CDR2 SASEGT come from the germline V gene. V lost 6 bases and J lost 3, with 11 bases in between.

This chain uses TRBV7-2 with TRBJ1-5; D is possibly TRBD1 (6 bases). Trimming took off 3 bases at V and 1 base at J, with 10 bases between the two ends. Germline CDR1 SGHTA, CDR2 FQGNSA. This CDR3 is 15 amino acids long. The CDR3 DNA reads as TGTGCCAGCAGCTTTGGGGGCACGAGCAATCAGCCCCAGCATTTT. The encoded protein is CASSFGGTSNQPQHF.

V and J are TRBV6-1 and TRBJ2-7; 8 positions agree with TRBD2. The CDR3 is made up of 16 amino acids. Germline V gives CDR1 MNHNS, CDR2 SASEGT. Germline trimming cut 2 bases from V and 3 bases from J; bases unmatched to any gene: 9. The CDR3 loop reads CASSEYLGLEGYEQYF. The DNA of the CDR3 is TGTGCCAGCAGTGAATATTTGGGACTAGAAGGCTACGAGCAGTACTTC.

The V and J genes are TRBV5-1 and TRBJ2-7, with 7 positions matching TRBD1. CDR3 length: 14 residues. CDR1 SGHRS and CDR2 YFSETQ come from the germline V gene. V trimming: 2 bases; J trimming: 2 bases; junction bases outside the gene matches: 4. CDR3 loop: CASSFGQATYEQYF. For the CDR3, the DNA is TGCGCCAGCAGCTTTGGACAGGCAACCTACGAGCAGTACTTC.

V gene TRBV27 combines with J gene TRBJ1-4; 10 nucleotides agree with TRBD1. The V segment lost 4 bases and the J segment 9 bases; nucleotides outside the gene matches: 5. Germline CDR1 MNHEY, CDR2 SMNVEV (reference sequence). The CDR3 has 14 amino acids. As DNA, the CDR3 is TGTGCCAGCAGTTACGGGACAGGGGAGAAAAAACTGTTTTTT. Its protein is CASSYGTGEKKLFF.

The chain employs TRBV15 and TRBJ2-7, with TRBD2 as a possible D gene (5 bases). Germline loops: CDR1 LNHNV, CDR2 YYDKDF (reference sequence). The CDR3 extends over 14 amino acids. The ends were cut back, 0 bases at V and 6 bases at J, with 12 bases in the middle. This CDR3 reads CATSREKLVPEQYF. The CDR3 DNA follows: TGTGCCACCAGCAGAGAAAAACTAGTTCCCGAGCAGTACTTC.

The chain is built from TRBV6-4 and TRBJ2-1; TRBD2 matches 10 bases. The CDR3 loop spans 15 amino acids. From germline, CDR1 is MRHNA and CDR2 SNTAGT. Trimming cost V 10 bases and J 7 bases; bases outside gene matches: 13. The DNA for the CDR3 is TGTGCCATCCCCCTCCCAGCGGGGGGGCCGAATGAGCAGTTCTTC. Encoded protein: CAIPLPAGGPNEQFF.